The rows below give T cell receptor beta chains drawn from one sample of a study of early T cells in non-severe SARS-CoV-2 infection. TCRdb redid the calling of the 5' RACE reads with MiXCR, one entry per CDR3 protein. This table has tens of thousands of distinct CDR3 sequences, over 10% appearing once. Sequencing was performed on whole blood. The receptors were sampled from an adult who was a healthcare worker with PCR-confirmed SARS-CoV-2 infection or an uninfected control (not recorded which). CDR3s include the opening cysteine and the closing phenylalanine or tryptophan. The order of the fields is V gene, clone size, D gene, CDR3 length, J gene, CDR3 protein, CDR3 DNA. A D gene is named only where the DNA matches it firmly. Where a row states a size, it is once, few, many or the class of an expanded clone; other rows omit it.

>TRBV10-3|few|TRBD2|14|TRBJ2-1
CATTLAGGTNEQFF
TGTGCCACCACACTAGCGGGGGGAACGAATGAGCAGTTCTTC
>TRBV6-5|many|TRBD2|16|TRBJ2-2
CASSLGLAVNTGELFF
TGTGCCAGCAGTTTGGGGCTAGCGGTCAACACCGGGGAGCTGTTTTTT
>TRBV6-6|NA|NA|15|TRBJ1-1
CASSYDGQSNTEAFF
TGTGCCAGCAGTTACGATGGACAGTCCAACACTGAAGCTTTCTTT
>TRBV4-1|NA|NA|17|TRBJ1-2
CASSQEVRAGANYGYTF
TGCGCCAGCAGCCAAGAAGTGAGGGCAGGAGCTAACTATGGCTACACCTTC
>TRBV7-9|NA|NA|16|TRBJ1-1
CASSPFGGSENTEAFF
TGTGCCAGCAGCCCCTTCGGGGGCTCGGAGAACACTGAAGCTTTCTTT
>TRBV7-6|many|NA|12|TRBJ1-3
CASSSPENTIYF
TGTGCCAGCAGCTCGCCTGAAAACACCATATATTTT
>TRBV7-9|many|NA|16|TRBJ1-6
CASSYPTGGYNSPLHF
TGTGCCAGCAGCTACCCGACAGGCGGTTATAATTCACCCCTCCACTTT
>TRBV27|many|TRBD1|16|TRBJ2-3
CASSITPGTGRDTQYF
TGTGCCAGCAGTATAACCCCAGGGACAGGGAGGGATACGCAGTATTTT
>TRBV9|many|NA|13|TRBJ2-1
CASSPSHYNEQFF
TGTGCCAGCAGCCCTAGCCACTACAATGAGCAGTTCTTC
>TRBV15|few|TRBD1|16|TRBJ1-5
CATSRPRQGVDQPQHF
TGTGCCACCAGCAGACCGAGACAGGGTGTTGATCAGCCCCAGCATTTT
>TRBV29-1|NA|TRBD1|14|TRBJ2-3
CSVKTGIRTDTQYF
TGCAGCGTCAAGACAGGGATCCGGACAGATACGCAGTATTTT
>TRBV7-8|many|TRBD2|16|TRBJ2-2
CASSPRASGNTGELFF
TGTGCCAGCAGCCCGAGGGCTAGCGGGAACACCGGGGAGCTGTTTTTT
>TRBV20-1|many|TRBD2|18|TRBJ2-3
CSASRGLAGGLSTDTQYF
TGCAGTGCTAGCCGGGGGCTAGCGGGGGGATTGAGCACAGATACGCAGTATTTT
>TRBV28|medium-sized|TRBD1|18|TRBJ1-2
CASTIPGTGGRRNYGYTF
TGTGCCAGCACTATACCCGGGACAGGGGGTCGAAGGAACTATGGCTACACCTTC
>TRBV12-5|many|TRBD1|15|TRBJ1-4
CASGLSGQGNEKLFF
TGTGCTAGTGGTTTGTCGGGACAGGGGAATGAAAAACTGTTTTTT
>TRBV29-1|many|TRBD2|12|TRBJ2-7
CSAGAGDSEQYF
TGCAGCGCTGGGGCGGGAGATTCCGAGCAGTACTTC
>TRBV7-6|few|TRBD1|15|TRBJ2-1
CASSSTGGPYNEQFF
TGTGCCAGCAGCTCGACAGGGGGACCCTACAATGAGCAGTTCTTC
>TRBV11-2|many|NA|15|TRBJ1-1
CASSLIRNPSLEAFF
TGTGCCAGCAGCTTAATCAGGAACCCTTCCCTTGAAGCTTTCTTT
>TRBV7-2|NA|NA|15|TRBJ2-1
CASSLSAAPYNEQFF
TGTGCCAGCAGCTTGTCGGCGGCCCCCTACAATGAGCAGTTCTTC
>TRBV6-1|NA|TRBD1|18|TRBJ2-7
CASSEGLPSRQGLYEQYF
TGTGCCAGCAGTGAAGGGCTCCCTAGTCGACAGGGTCTCTACGAGCAGTACTTC
>TRBV10-1|many|NA|14|TRBJ2-5
CASSARTAQETQYF
TGCGCCAGCAGTGCCCGGACAGCCCAAGAGACCCAGTACTTC
>TRBV18|many|TRBD2|16|TRBJ2-5
CASSMTSGDPQETQYF
TGTGCCAGCTCAATGACTAGCGGGGACCCCCAAGAGACCCAGTACTTC
>TRBV5-1|many|NA|15|TRBJ2-2
CASSLDGGDTGELFF
TGCGCCAGCAGCTTGGACGGCGGGGACACCGGGGAGCTGTTTTTT
>TRBV7-9|few|NA|13|TRBJ2-7
CASSRGAGYEQYF
TGTGCCAGCAGCCGGGGGGCAGGCTACGAGCAGTACTTC
>TRBV6-5|NA|TRBD1|15|TRBJ2-1
CASSTGTGDYNEQFF
TGTGCCAGCAGTACCGGGACAGGGGACTACAATGAGCAGTTCTTC